The 27 T cell receptor beta chains listed next were all sequenced from one sample in a study of blood T cells in healthy people across ages. Alongside a J-beta primer mix, a sample-barcoded 5' primer served in a second PCR lasting about 6 to 11 cycles. TCRdb called the 5' RACE reads again in MiXCR, with one record for every CDR3 protein. The sample carries 800,000 to 950,000 distinct CDR3 sequences, approximately 49% recorded once. Input material: blood. The receptors were sampled from a man aged 25-40 years in good health.

On this clonotype itself: A clone one base away is much larger, so this may be a read error. V is TRBV12-3 or TRBV12-4 and J is TRBJ1-2; D is ambiguous. V was pared by 7 bases and J by 6 bases, with 15 bases between. The CDR3 contains 13 residues. The CDR3 sequence: CASTTYSSHGYTF. DNA of the CDR3: TGTGCCAGCACCACCTATAGTAGTCATGGCTACACCTTC.

This clonotype was observed a few times. The chain joins TRBV10-3 to TRBJ1-4, with D unclear. From germline, CDR1 is ENHRY and CDR2 SYGVKD. V lost 10 bases, J lost 7 bases, and 13 bases lay in between. This CDR3 spans 12 amino acids. CDR3 coding DNA: TGTGCCACCACCCATAATGGTGAAAAACTGTTTTTT. Its protein product is CATTHNGEKLFF.

The gene calls are TRBV4-2 and TRBJ2-3; TRBD2 agrees at 10 bases. The CDR3 length is 19 residues. Germline trimming cut 0 bases from V and 4 bases from J; bases unmatched to any gene: 13. Germline CDR1 and CDR2: LGHNA and YNFKEQ. The CDR3 loop is CASSQDSFSSGGEADTQYF. CDR3 nucleotide sequence: TGTGCCAGCAGCCAAGATTCTTTCTCCAGCGGGGGGGAGGCAGATACGCAGTATTTT.

This clonotype came up many times. The genes are TRBV20-1 and TRBJ2-3; TRBD1 might be the D (5 bases). CDR3 size: 14 residues. Germline V lookup: CDR1 DFQATT, CDR2 SNEGSKA (reference sequence). Trimming removed 5 bases at V and 2 bases at J, with 14 bases between. CDR3 nucleotides: TGCAGTGCTCGCCGCCGACAGATCACAGATACGCAGTATTTT. Translated, it gives CSARRRQITDTQYF.

V is TRBV5-1 and J is TRBJ1-1; D perhaps matches TRBD1 (5 bases). This CDR3 has 16 amino acids. V was shortened by 4 bases and J by 0 bases, with 16 bases between the two germline ends. CDR1 SGHRS and CDR2 YFSETQ come from the germline V gene. This chain's CDR3 is CASSLTTGGMNTEAFF. CDR3 DNA sequence: TGCGCCAGCAGCCTAACCACCGGGGGTATGAACACTGAAGCTTTCTTT.

This clonotype showed up just a few times. The V and J genes are TRBV4-3 and TRBJ2-3, with TRBD2 matching 9 bases. CDR1 is LGHNA and CDR2 is YSLEER in the germline V gene. Trimming took 3 bases from V and 0 from J; bases not matched to a gene: 10. The CDR3 consists of 18 residues. The CDR3 bases are TGCGCCAGCAGCCAGGGCGTGGCTAGCGGGGCGAGCACAGATACGCAGTATTTT. Translation gives CASSQGVASGASTDTQYF.

The rearrangement links TRBV4-1 to TRBJ2-1; 9 bases fit TRBD1. With 4 bases clipped from V and 5 bases from J, the junction kept 9 bases outside the gene matches. This CDR3 is built from 16 residues. Germline assignment: CDR1 MGHRA and CDR2 YSYEKL. CDR3 DNA: TGCGCCAGCAGCCCAGACCGGGACAGGGAGCACAATGAGCAGTTCTTC. Its translation: CASSPDRDREHNEQFF.

This clonotype has ten or more counts. The chain combines TRBV28 with TRBJ2-4, with D possibly TRBD2 on 5 matching bases. V was clipped by 2 bases and J by 4 bases, with 12 bases between them. The CDR3 consists of 15 residues. Germline values: CDR1 MDHEN, CDR2 SYDVKM. The CDR3 spells CASSLEGNLKNIQYF. CDR3 bases: TGTGCCAGCAGTTTAGAGGGTAACTTAAAAAACATTCAGTACTTC.

This clonotype was counted between two and nine times. The chain has TRBV12-3 or TRBV12-4 and TRBJ2-5; D may be TRBD2 (7 bases). The J call may be in error: the DNA end matches TRBJ2-7 better. This CDR3 contains 14 residues. The CDR3 coding sequence is TGTGCCAGCACTATGGCGGGGGCGCTCCACGAGCAGTACTTC. Translated: CASTMAGALHEQYF.

As to this clonotype: Mismatch with germline at one junction end may stem from a read error. This rearrangement joins TRBV9 to TRBJ1-2; perhaps TRBD1 as D (5 bases). The CDR3 totals 16 residues. CDR1 is SGDLS, CDR2 YYNGEE, per germline. The CDR3 DNA is TGTGCCAGCAGCGCCCGGGACGGAGGCGCCGTCTATCGCTACACCTTC. Protein sequence: CASSARDGGAVYRYTF.

The chain links TRBV30 to TRBJ1-5; the D gene is possibly TRBD1 (6 bases). CDR1 is GTSNPN and CDR2 is SVGIG in the germline V gene (reference sequence). The CDR3 covers 16 residues. V shed 2 bases and J shed 2 bases, with 16 bases lying between them. CDR3 in DNA: TGTGCCTGGAGTATGCTTTCAGGGGCCGGCAATCAGCCCCAGCATTTT. This sequence encodes CAWSMLSGAGNQPQHF.

The chain carries TRBV7-9 and TRBJ1-5, with 8 positions matching TRBD1. With 3 bases clipped from V and 5 bases from J, the junction kept 3 bases outside the gene matches. Germline CDR1 and CDR2: SEHNR and FQNEAQ (reference sequence). CDR3 size: 14 residues. The CDR3 loop reads CASSLEDRDQPQHF. CDR3 nucleotide sequence: TGTGCCAGCAGCTTGGAGGACAGGGATCAGCCCCAGCATTTT. The variable domain in full, completed from reference TRBV7-9 and TRBJ1-5, reads DTGVSQNPRHKITKRGQNVTFRCDPISEHNRLYWYRQTLGQGPEFLTYFQNEAQLEKSRLLSDRFSAERPKGSFSTLEIQRTEQGDSAMYLCASSLEDRDQPQHFGDGTRLSIL.

This clonotype was counted a few times. This rearrangement joins TRBV6-2 or TRBV6-3 to TRBJ2-1; D perhaps matches TRBD1 (5 bases). The CDR3 totals 16 residues. Looked up from germline, CDR1 is MNHEY and CDR2 is SVGEGT. Trimming took 6 bases from V and 2 from J, leaving 17 bases between them. CDR3 protein: CASSPNPRETYNEQFF. In DNA form, the CDR3 reads TGTGCCAGCAGCCCAAACCCCAGGGAAACCTACAATGAGCAGTTCTTC.

The V gene is TRBV20-1, the J gene TRBJ2-1, with 7 positions matching TRBD1. The length of the CDR3 is 12 residues. Germline CDR1 is DFQATT and CDR2 is SNEGSKA (reference sequence). The ends lost 8 bases at V and 7 bases at J; junction bases unmatched: 8. The CDR3 DNA follows: TGCAGTCCCAGGGGGACCCTGAATGAGCAGTTCTTC. As protein: CSPRGTLNEQFF.

This CDR3 is CASRATGVVKTQYF. For the CDR3, the DNA is TGCGCCAGCAGGGCGACAGGGGTCGTGAAGACCCAGTACTTC. The chain is built from TRBV5-1 and TRBJ2-5; 8 positions match TRBD1. Trimming at V came to 5 bases and at J to 6 bases, leaving 9 bases not matched to a gene. Per germline, CDR1 SGHRS and CDR2 YFSETQ. The CDR3 contains 14 residues. Based on the CDR3 plus reference TRBV5-1 and TRBJ2-5, the full variable domain is KAGVTQTPRYLIKTRGQQVTLSCSPISGHRSVSWYQQTPGQGLQFLFEYFSETQRNKGNFPGRFSGRQFSNSRSEMNVSTLELGDSALYLCASRATGVVKTQYFGPGTRLLVL.

The chain combines TRBV5-1 with TRBJ1-1, with a weak D call TRBD1 (6 bases). There are 13 residues in the CDR3. CDR1 SGHRS and CDR2 YFSETQ come from the germline V gene. The ends were cut back, 3 bases at V and 1 base at J, with 7 bases in the middle. CDR3 DNA sequence: TGCGCCAGCAGCTGGGACAAGAACACTGAAGCTTTCTTT. Its translation: CASSWDKNTEAFF.

In this sample, this clonotype turned up many times. CDR3 bases: TGTGCCAGCTCACCCCCACAGTCCACTGAAGCTTTCTTT. Translation: CASSPPQSTEAFF. The genes are TRBV18 and TRBJ1-1; D is uncertain. Germline assignment: CDR1 KGHSH and CDR2 LQKENI. V lost 3 bases, J lost 4 bases, and 9 bases lay in between. The CDR3 has 13 residues. The full variable domain, rest sourced from reference TRBV18 and TRBJ1-1, is NAGVMQNPRHLVRRRGQEARLRCSPMKGHSHVYWYRQLPEEGLKFMVYLQKENIIDESGMPKERFSAEFPKEGPSILRIQQVVRGDSAAYFCASSPPQSTEAFFGQGTRLTVV.

The chain joins TRBV11-3 to TRBJ2-1; weak D call: TRBD1 (5 bases). Trimming cost V 0 bases and J 5 bases, with 17 bases left between them. Looked up from germline, CDR1 is SGHNT and CDR2 is YENEEA. The CDR3 contains 17 residues. The CDR3 spells CASSLDPRTNGDNEQFF. The CDR3 bases are TGTGCCAGCAGCTTAGACCCCCGGACAAACGGAGACAATGAGCAGTTCTTC.

V gene TRBV5-1 combines with J gene TRBJ2-7; D is perhaps TRBD1 (5 bases). The DNA end lines up better with TRBJ2-5; the J call may be wrong. The germline V gene has CDR1 SGHRS and CDR2 YFSETQ. The CDR3 length is 15 residues. The CDR3 coding sequence is TGCGCCAGCAGCTTGGTGCCTGGGGCCGAGGAGACCCAGTACTTC. Translated, it gives CASSLVPGAEETQYF.

V gene TRBV18 combines with J gene TRBJ2-1, with D uncertain. CDR3 length: 16 amino acids. With 1 base removed from V and 0 bases from J, the gap between germline ends came to 10 bases. Germline CDR1 is KGHSH and CDR2 is LQKENI. This chain's CDR3 is CASSPQDPSSYNEQFF. CDR3 nucleotide sequence: TGTGCCAGCTCACCACAGGATCCGAGCTCCTACAATGAGCAGTTCTTC.

This chain links TRBV27 with TRBJ2-4; D possibly matches TRBD1 or TRBD2 (6 bases each). Trimming cost V 3 bases and J 0 bases, with 24 bases left between them. Germline CDR1 is MNHEY and CDR2 is SMNVEV (reference sequence). The CDR3 spans 20 residues. Here the CDR3 DNA reads TGTGCCAGCAGTTTGGGGGCTAGCGAGGCCAAAGGGAGAGCCAAAAACATTCAGTACTTC. Encoded protein: CASSLGASEAKGRAKNIQYF.

This clonotype has just one count. One end of the junction varies from germline; a read error may be responsible. The chain employs TRBV29-1 and TRBJ2-5, with D tentatively TRBD2 (5 bases). The CDR3 is 13 amino acids. The germline V gene encodes CDR1 SQVTM and CDR2 ANQGSEA. The CDR3 sequence is CGVDGLPQETQYF. In DNA form, the CDR3 reads TGCGGCGTAGATGGACTCCCCCAAGAGACCCAGTACTTC.

This chain connects TRBV7-2 to TRBJ2-7; D is ambiguous. CDR1 is SGHTA and CDR2 is FQGNSA in the germline V gene. CDR3 size: 14 residues. Trimming stripped 5 bases from V and 3 bases from J, with 14 bases between. CDR3 residues: CASSDRARFYEQYF. The CDR3 DNA reads TGTGCCAGCAGCGATCGGGCTAGATTCTACGAGCAGTACTTC.

The chain couples TRBV27 to TRBJ1-1, with D perhaps matching TRBD1 (6 bases). CDR1 is MNHEY and CDR2 is SMNVEV in the germline V gene (reference sequence). Trimming pared 3 bases from V and 3 bases from J, leaving 14 bases between. The length of the CDR3 is 15 residues. The DNA for the CDR3 is TGTGCCAGCAGTTTGTATGGCAGGGGAGACACTGAAGCTTTCTTT. Translation: CASSLYGRGDTEAFF.

This clonotype was recorded at least ten times. This may stem from a read error, because a much larger clone lies one nucleotide away. This rearrangement joins TRBV28 to TRBJ2-5, with 7 bases identical to TRBD1. Germline V CDR1 and CDR2: MDHEN, SYDVKM. Trimming removed 6 bases from V and 11 bases from J; junction bases left unmatched: 15. The CDR3 is made up of 14 amino acids. The CDR3: CASRFGTENNEQYF. In DNA, the CDR3 is TGTGCCAGCAGATTCGGGACAGAGAACAATGAGCAGTACTTC.

This chain joins TRBV5-5 and TRBJ2-1; D call uncertain. Between the trimmed V and J ends, which lost 4 bases and 0 bases, there was a span of 14 bases. Germline-derived CDR1 and CDR2 are SGHKS and YYEKEE (reference sequence). The CDR3 loop spans 16 amino acids. The CDR3 spells CASSGTGQSSYNEQFF. The DNA for the CDR3 is TGTGCCAGCAGCGGAACCGGGCAGAGCTCCTACAATGAGCAGTTCTTC.

V usage is TRBV12-3 or TRBV12-4 and J usage is TRBJ1-5; D gene ambiguous. V was clipped by 6 bases and J by 1 base, with 7 bases between them. The CDR3 covers 13 residues. CDR3 residues: CASRIDSNQPQHF. In DNA, the CDR3 is TGTGCCAGCAGGATCGACAGCAATCAGCCCCAGCATTTT.